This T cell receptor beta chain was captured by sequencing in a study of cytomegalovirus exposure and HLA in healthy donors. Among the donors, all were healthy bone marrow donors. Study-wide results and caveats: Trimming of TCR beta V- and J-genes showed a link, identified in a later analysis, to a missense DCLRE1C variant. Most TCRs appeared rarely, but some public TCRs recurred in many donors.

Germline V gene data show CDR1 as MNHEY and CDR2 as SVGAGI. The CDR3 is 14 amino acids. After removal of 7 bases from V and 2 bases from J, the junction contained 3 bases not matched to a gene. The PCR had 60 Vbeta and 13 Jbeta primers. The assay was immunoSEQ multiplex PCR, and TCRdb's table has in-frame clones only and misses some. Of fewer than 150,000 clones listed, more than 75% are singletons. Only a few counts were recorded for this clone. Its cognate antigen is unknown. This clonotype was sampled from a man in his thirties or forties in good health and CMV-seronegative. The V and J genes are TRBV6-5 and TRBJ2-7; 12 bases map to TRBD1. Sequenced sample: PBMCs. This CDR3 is CASMRDRGPYEQYF. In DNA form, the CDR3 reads TGTGCCAGCATGCGGGACAGGGGGCCCTACGAGCAGTACTTC.